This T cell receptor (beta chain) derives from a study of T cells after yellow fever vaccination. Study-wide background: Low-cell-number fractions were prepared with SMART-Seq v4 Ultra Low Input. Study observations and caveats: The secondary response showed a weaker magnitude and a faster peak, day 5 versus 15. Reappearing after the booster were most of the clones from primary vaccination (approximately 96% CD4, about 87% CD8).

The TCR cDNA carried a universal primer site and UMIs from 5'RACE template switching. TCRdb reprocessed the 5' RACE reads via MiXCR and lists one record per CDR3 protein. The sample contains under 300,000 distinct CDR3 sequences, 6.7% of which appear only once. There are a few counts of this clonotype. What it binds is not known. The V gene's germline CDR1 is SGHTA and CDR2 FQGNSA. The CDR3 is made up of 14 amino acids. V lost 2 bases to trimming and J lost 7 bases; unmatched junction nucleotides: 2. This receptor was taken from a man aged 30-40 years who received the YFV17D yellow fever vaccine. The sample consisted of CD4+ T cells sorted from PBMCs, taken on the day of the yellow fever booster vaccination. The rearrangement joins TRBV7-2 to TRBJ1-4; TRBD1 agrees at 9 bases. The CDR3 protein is CASSLTGQGEKLFF. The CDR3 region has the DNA TGTGCCAGCAGCTTAACGGGACAGGGTGAAAAACTGTTTTTT. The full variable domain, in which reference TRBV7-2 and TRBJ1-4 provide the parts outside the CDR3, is GAGVSQSPSNKVTEKGKDVELRCDPISGHTALYWYRQSLGQGLEFLIYFQGNSAPDKSGLPSDRFSAERTGGSVSTLTIQRTQQEDSAVYLCASSLTGQGEKLFFGSGTQLSVL.